This T cell receptor (beta chain) is from a study of cytomegalovirus exposure and HLA in healthy donors. Use of 60 Vbeta and 13 Jbeta primers characterized the PCR. Using immunoSEQ multiplex PCR, the repertoire was profiled, and TCRdb retains in-frame clones only, with some absent. The sample lists about 130,000 clones; approximately 87% were seen once. Notes on this clone: Its cognate antigen is unknown.

Trimming removed 4 bases from V and 9 bases from J, with 19 bases in between. The CDR3 contains 14 residues. From germline, CDR1 is SGHDT and CDR2 YYEEEE. Study results and caveats: There were a few CMV-associated chains whose specificity for CMV antigens was confirmed in vitro.

The sequence was collected from a man aged 18 to 30 in good health and CMV-seropositive. This chain uses TRBV5-6 with TRBJ2-5, with D perhaps TRBD1 (6 bases). What was sequenced was PBMCs. The CDR3 loop reads CASSRTEGRGAQYF. In DNA, the CDR3 is TGTGCCAGCAGCCGGACAGAGGGCAGAGGGGCCCAGTACTTC.